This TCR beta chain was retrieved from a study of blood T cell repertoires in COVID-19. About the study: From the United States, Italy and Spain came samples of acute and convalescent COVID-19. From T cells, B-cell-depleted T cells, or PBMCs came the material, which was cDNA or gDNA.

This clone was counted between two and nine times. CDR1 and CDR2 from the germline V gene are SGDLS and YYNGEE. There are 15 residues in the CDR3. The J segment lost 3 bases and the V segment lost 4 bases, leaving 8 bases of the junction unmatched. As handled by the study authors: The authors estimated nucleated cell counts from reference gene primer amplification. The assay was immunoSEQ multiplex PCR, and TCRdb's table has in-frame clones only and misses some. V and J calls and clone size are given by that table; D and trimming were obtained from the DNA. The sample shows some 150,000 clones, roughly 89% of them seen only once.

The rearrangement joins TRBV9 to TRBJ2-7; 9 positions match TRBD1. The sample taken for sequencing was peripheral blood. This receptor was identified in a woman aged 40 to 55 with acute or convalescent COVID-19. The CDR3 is CASSPRLTGGYEQYF. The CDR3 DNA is TGTGCCAGCAGCCCCCGGTTGACAGGGGGCTACGAGCAGTACTTC.